This TCR beta chain is drawn from a study of beta chain features in type 1 diabetes. Of the isolated RNA, all was reverse transcribed, and so the sequenced material was expressed TCRB transcripts. Some clones are missing from TCRdb's copy, which holds only in-frame ones; the method was immunoSEQ multiplex PCR. The data show roughly 310,000 clones, around 10% seen once. In its sample, this clone was seen a few times. Blood was drawn once from each donor into heparinised tubes. The draws averaged approximately 120 mL. A CD45RO/CCR7/CD25/CD127/CD95/CD27 panel sorted naive, central memory, regulatory and stem cell-like memory CD4+ cells. The CDR3 length is 15 residues. Germline lookup yields CDR1 SGHRS and CDR2 YFSETQ. J lost 0 bases, V lost 3 bases, and 3 bases had no gene match.

The TCR originated in a woman aged 25 to 39 in good health. The chain uses TRBV5-1 and TRBJ1-1; 9 nucleotides agree with TRBD1. The specimen sequenced was naive CD4+ T cells from blood. The CDR3 nucleotides read TGCGCCAGCAGCTCACAGGGGGCGATGAACACTGAAGCTTTCTTT. The encoded protein is CASSSQGAMNTEAFF. The full variable domain, completed using reference TRBV5-1 and TRBJ1-1, is KAGVTQTPRYLIKTRGQQVTLSCSPISGHRSVSWYQQTPGQGLQFLFEYFSETQRNKGNFPGRFSGRQFSNSRSEMNVSTLELGDSALYLCASSSQGAMNTEAFFGQGTRLTVV.